The source of this T cell receptor beta chain is a study of T cells in women clearing cervical HPV infection. Study-wide points: TRBV6-7 abundance was lower in cases than controls (roughly 0.11% versus 0.16%).

On this clone: Its antigen remains unidentified. The read ends 3 residues shy of where the CDR3 ends; the end is completed using the germline J gene.

This CDR3 region has 14 residues. Trimming cost V 6 bases and J 0 bases, with 15 bases left between them. Germline V CDR1 and CDR2: DFQATT, SNEGSKA (reference sequence). The data were produced by immunoSEQ multiplex PCR, yet TCRdb's version contains in-frame clones alone and is incomplete. The sample has approximately 35,000 clones. The chain joins TRBV20-1 to TRBJ2-7; D is undetermined. The source of this sequence is a woman aged 18-70 years with a cervical HPV16 infection that either progressed to CIN3+ or cleared (not recorded which). The specimen sequenced was blood buffy coat. Here the CDR3 reads CSATDFQSSYEQYF. Partial CDR3 DNA: TGCAGTGCAACCGACTTCCAGAGCTCCTACGAG.